These 28 T cell receptor beta chains were all obtained from the same sample, sequenced in a study of control samples from healthy donors and cancer patients. The assay was immunoSEQ multiplex PCR, and TCRdb's table has in-frame clones only and misses some. The sample records approximately 150,000 clones, 75% to 95% being singletons. The sample taken for sequencing was blood. These receptor sequences come from a middle-aged woman in good health.

The chain couples TRBV2 to TRBJ2-5; 7 positions match TRBD2. The germline gives CDR1 SNHLY, CDR2 FYNNEI. This CDR3 has 12 amino acids. Trimming removed 6 bases from V and 5 bases from J; junction bases left unmatched: 3. CDR3 in DNA: TGTGCCAGCAGACCCGGGGGGGAGACCCAGTACTTC. It is translated as CASRPGGETQYF.

The genes are TRBV14 and TRBJ1-1; possibly TRBD1 for D (5 bases). V was cut by 4 bases and J by 8 bases, with 8 bases left in between. The germline gives CDR1 SGHDN, CDR2 FVKESK. CDR3 size: 11 residues. The CDR3 is CASSRGLEAFF. The DNA of the CDR3 is TGTGCCAGCAGCCGGGGACTGGAAGCTTTCTTT.

The chain has TRBV2 and TRBJ1-6; D is possibly TRBD1 (6 bases). The germline V gene has CDR1 SNHLY and CDR2 FYNNEI. The CDR3 consists of 15 residues. V shed 6 bases and J shed 0 bases, with 9 bases lying between them. CDR3 coding DNA: TGTGCCAGCAGAGGGGGAAGCTCCTATAATTCACCCCTCCACTTT. Translated: CASRGGSSYNSPLHF.

This sequence joins TRBV9 and TRBJ2-6; no firm D call. The germline CDR1 and CDR2 sequences are SGDLS and YYNGEE. This CDR3 has 16 amino acids. Trimming cost V 0 bases and J 6 bases, with 13 bases left between them. The CDR3 here is CASSVAIGPEANVLTF. The CDR3 region has the DNA TGTGCCAGCAGCGTAGCAATCGGCCCTGAGGCCAACGTCCTGACTTTC.

This chain links TRBV4-2 with TRBJ2-2, with D unresolved. The V and J ends lost 4 bases and 0 bases respectively, with 9 bases between them. Germline loops: CDR1 LGHNA, CDR2 YNFKEQ. The CDR3 loop spans 15 amino acids. CDR3 protein: CASSRGGPNTGELFF. The DNA of the CDR3 is TGTGCCAGCAGCCGAGGCGGACCGAACACCGGGGAGCTGTTTTTT.

This clone has only a few counts. This chain links TRBV27 with TRBJ2-7; D not resolved. Germline V CDR1 and CDR2: MNHEY, SMNVEV (reference sequence). V lost 4 bases and J lost 2, with 3 bases in between. The CDR3 extends over 11 amino acids. The CDR3 is CASSSTYEQYF. CDR3 bases: TGTGCCAGCAGTTCCACCTACGAGCAGTACTTC.

This chain uses TRBV7-9 with TRBJ2-7; 7 bases match TRBD1. This CDR3 is built from 14 residues. J gave up 3 bases and V 3 bases, and 5 bases lay outside the gene matches. Germline lookup yields CDR1 SEHNR and CDR2 FQNEAQ (reference sequence). The CDR3 spells CASSLDRTFYEQYF. CDR3 coding DNA: TGTGCCAGCAGCTTGGACAGGACTTTCTACGAGCAGTACTTC.

A single count supports this clone. The CDR3 sequence is CASSPLGWVEQFF. The CDR3 DNA follows: TGTGCCAGCAGTCCCTTGGGCTGGGTTGAGCAGTTCTTC. The chain employs TRBV6-2 or TRBV6-3 and TRBJ2-1; unclear D gene. Per germline, CDR1 MNHEY and CDR2 SVGEGT. V shed 5 bases and J shed 9 bases, with 14 bases lying between them. There are 13 residues in the CDR3.

The chain combines TRBV29-1 with TRBJ2-3; D not resolved. The CDR3 contains 13 residues. Trimming removed 4 bases at V and 4 bases at J, with 12 bases between. Germline V gives CDR1 SQVTM, CDR2 ANQGSEA. The CDR3 DNA follows: TGCAGCGTTGGGGGTTATGGGGCAGATACGCAGTATTTT. Protein product: CSVGGYGADTQYF.

The genes are TRBV3-1 (or the pseudogene TRBV3-2) and TRBJ2-5, with 7 positions matching TRBD2. This CDR3 has 14 residues. Germline V gene data show CDR1 as LGHDT and CDR2 as YNNKEL (reference sequence). The trim removed 4 bases at V and 5 bases at J, leaving 7 bases unmatched. CDR3 residues: CASSRSVGGETQYF. CDR3 sequence (DNA): TGTGCCAGCAGCCGATCGGTCGGGGGGGAGACCCAGTACTTC.

The rearrangement uses TRBV7-9 and TRBJ2-1; D gene uncertain. The CDR3 loop spans 15 amino acids. V gave up 4 bases and J gave up 6 bases, with 16 bases separating them. Germline V gene data show CDR1 as SEHNR and CDR2 as FQNEAQ (reference sequence). The CDR3 loop reads CASSSAESGGNEQFF. Written as DNA, the CDR3 is TGTGCCAGCAGCTCCGCTGAGTCGGGTGGCAATGAGCAGTTCTTC.

The rearrangement links TRBV27 to TRBJ2-7; D is possibly TRBD1 (5 bases). The ends were cut back, 8 bases at V and 4 bases at J, with 21 bases in the middle. CDR3 length: 15 amino acids. From germline, CDR1 is MNHEY and CDR2 SMNVEV (reference sequence). The CDR3 nucleotides are TGTGCCAGCCGCTGGGGCCCCTCGGAGTTGTACGAGCAGTACTTC. Amino acid sequence: CASRWGPSELYEQYF.

The chain recombines TRBV9 with TRBJ1-2, with 8 bases identical to TRBD1. V shed 4 bases and J 3 bases; nucleotides not matched to a gene: 11. CDR3 length: 16 amino acids. Germline values: CDR1 SGDLS, CDR2 YYNGEE. CDR3 loop: CASSPRTGGWYYGYTF. The CDR3 DNA is TGTGCCAGCAGCCCCAGAACAGGGGGATGGTACTATGGCTACACCTTC.

The rearrangement links TRBV7-9 to TRBJ1-2; a weak D match, TRBD1 (5 bases). This CDR3 is built from 15 residues. The germline V gene has CDR1 SEHNR and CDR2 FQNEAQ (reference sequence). The V gene lost 1 base and the J gene lost 2 bases, with 11 bases spanning the gap. The CDR3: CASSLGGALNYGYTF. In nucleotides, the CDR3 is TGTGCCAGCAGCTTAGGAGGGGCCCTGAACTATGGCTACACCTTC.

The chain employs TRBV6-1 and TRBJ1-5, with D tentatively TRBD1 (6 bases). CDR1 MNHNS and CDR2 SASEGT come from the germline V gene. The CDR3 has 15 residues. Trimming cost V 3 bases and J 3 bases, with 12 bases left between them. CDR3: CASSDGQSYNQPQHF. The CDR3 DNA reads as TGTGCCAGCAGTGACGGACAGTCCTACAATCAGCCCCAGCATTTT.

The gene calls are TRBV14 and TRBJ2-7, with 7 bases lining up with TRBD1. The J segment lost 9 bases and the V segment lost 5 bases, leaving 4 bases of the junction unmatched. CDR3 size: 11 residues. The germline gives CDR1 SGHDN, CDR2 FVKESK. CDR3 sequence reads: CASSSGTAQYF. The CDR3 DNA sequence: TGTGCCAGCAGCTCCGGGACAGCGCAGTACTTC.

The chain employs TRBV27 and TRBJ1-1; TRBD1 might be the D (6 bases). The CDR3 has 15 amino acids. V lost 7 bases to trimming and J lost 3 bases, with 18 bases between them. Germline V gene lookup returns CDR1 MNHEY and CDR2 SMNVEV (reference sequence). The CDR3 sequence: CASTPMGAPDTEAFF. CDR3 DNA sequence: TGTGCCAGCACCCCTATGGGGGCCCCTGACACTGAAGCTTTCTTT.

This sequence joins TRBV5-6 and TRBJ2-2; D is unresolved. This CDR3 contains 15 residues. V lost 1 base, J lost 1 base, and 8 bases lay in between. Germline V gives CDR1 SGHDT, CDR2 YYEEEE. The CDR3 DNA follows: TGTGCCAGCAGCTTGTTCGGCGGGAACACCGGGGAGCTGTTTTTT. This translates into CASSLFGGNTGELFF.

This clone was seen a single time. The rearrangement links TRBV3-1 (or the pseudogene TRBV3-2) to TRBJ2-7; TRBD1 matches at 9 bases. Germline V gene lookup returns CDR1 LGHDT and CDR2 YNNKEL (reference sequence). V shed 2 bases and J 2 bases; nucleotides not matched to a gene: 10. The CDR3 has 17 amino acids. The CDR3 coding sequence is TGTGCCAGCAGCCAAAGGGTAGGGACAGGGACCCCCTACGAGCAGTACTTC. This codes for CASSQRVGTGTPYEQYF.

The chain joins TRBV6-5 to TRBJ1-2, with a possible D match to TRBD1 (5 bases). Germline V lookup: CDR1 MNHEY, CDR2 SVGAGI. V lost 8 bases and J lost 0, with 7 bases in between. This CDR3 is 12 amino acids long. CDR3 amino acids: CASGHSNYGYTF. The CDR3 nucleotides read TGTGCCAGCGGACACTCTAACTATGGCTACACCTTC.

The V gene is TRBV19, the J gene TRBJ2-2, with D uncertain. Germline V gives CDR1 LNHDA, CDR2 SQIVND (reference sequence). The CDR3 has 13 amino acids. The ends were cut back, 4 bases at V and 3 bases at J, with 6 bases in the middle. The CDR3, as DNA: TGTGCCAGTAGTAGGATGGACACCGGGGAGCTGTTTTTT. Translating gives CASSRMDTGELFF.

The V and J genes are TRBV5-1 and TRBJ1-2; TRBD1 matches 7 bases. This CDR3 has 18 amino acids. Germline CDR1 and CDR2: SGHRS and YFSETQ. The V segment lost 4 bases and the J segment 3 bases; nucleotides outside the gene matches: 18. CDR3 loop: CASSRTGAGGILDYGYTF. The CDR3 DNA is TGCGCCAGCAGCCGCACCGGGGCAGGGGGAATACTCGACTATGGCTACACCTTC.

V gene TRBV11-3 combines with J gene TRBJ2-1; D possibly corresponds to TRBD2 (8 bases). Trimming took 9 bases from V and 8 from J, leaving 26 bases between them. CDR1 and CDR2 (germline): SGHNT, YENEEA. The CDR3 runs 16 residues. CDR3 coding DNA: TGTGCCAGGACAGGGACGATTAGCGGGGTGCCCTATGAGCAGTTCTTC. It encodes CARTGTISGVPYEQFF.

V gene TRBV7-9 combines with J gene TRBJ2-1; possibly TRBD1 for D (5 bases). CDR3 length equals 14 residues. Trimming cost V 3 bases and J 7 bases, with 13 bases left between them. Germline-derived CDR1 and CDR2 are SEHNR and FQNEAQ (reference sequence). The CDR3 sequence: CASSFLTTDNEQFF. The CDR3 region has the DNA TGTGCCAGCAGCTTTCTCACGACAGATAATGAGCAGTTCTTC.

This clone was seen once. The chain combines TRBV29-1 with TRBJ1-2, with D perhaps matching TRBD1 (5 bases). Germline assignment: CDR1 SQVTM and CDR2 ANQGSEA. This CDR3 has 11 residues. V was cut by 7 bases and J by 1 base, with 7 bases left in between. The CDR3 here is CSGRDNYGYTF. CDR3 bases: TGCAGCGGCAGGGATAACTATGGCTACACCTTC.

The gene calls are TRBV10-3 and TRBJ1-4; TRBD1 matches at 8 bases. The CDR3 is 13 amino acids. Per germline, CDR1 ENHRY and CDR2 SYGVKD. J lost 8 bases, V lost 6 bases, and 5 bases had no gene match. This CDR3 reads CAIRDREGEKLFF. The CDR3 DNA sequence: TGTGCCATCAGGGACAGGGAAGGGGAAAAACTGTTTTTT.

The gene calls are TRBV27 and TRBJ2-2; no firm D call. The ends were cut back, 3 bases at V and 8 bases at J, with 13 bases in the middle. The CDR3 length is 14 residues. CDR1 is MNHEY and CDR2 is SMNVEV in the germline V gene (reference sequence). In DNA, the CDR3 is TGTGCCAGCAGTTTCGTCACGCCGATTGGGGAGCTGTTTTTT. This gives the protein CASSFVTPIGELFF.

J is TRBJ2-7 and V is TRBV4-1; D is possibly TRBD2 (6 bases). CDR1 is MGHRA, CDR2 YSYEKL, per germline. The CDR3 contains 17 residues. Deletions cut 0 bases from V and 7 bases from J, with 22 bases between. CDR3 bases: TGCGCCAGCAGCCAAGAAGGAAGGAGGGTTAAGGTACAGGAGCAGTACTTC. This encodes CASSQEGRRVKVQEQYF.